The rows below give T cell receptor beta chains drawn from one sample of a study of tumor and adjacent non-tumor tissue in lung cancer. Each CDR3 protein is one row after TCRdb ran MiXCR on the multiplex PCR reads. Of tens of thousands of distinct CDR3 sequences listed, about 56% are singletons. Sequenced sample: distant non-tumor lung tissue. These receptor sequences come from a man aged 70-80 years with non-small cell lung cancer. Both conserved end residues are trimmed from each CDR3.

TRBV7-8,TRBJ2-2,ASILSSASGELF
TRBV11-2,TRBJ2-6,TSSSRGGSSGTNVLT
TRBV10-3,TRBJ2-7,STGKVNYEQR
TRBV28,TRBJ1-4,ASSRRGADRREKLF
TRBV5-1,TRBJ2-2,ASSSGRRNTGELF
TRBV11-2,TRBJ2-5,ANSHWTVRKQETQY
TRBV12-5,TRBJ1-1,DSGLSTLPLGPVLPMNIETF
TRBV11-2,TRBJ1-2,ASGQETNYGYT
TRBV10-3,TRBJ2-7,AISERMGQSYEQY
TRBV12-3/TRBV12-4,TRBJ2-2,ASSRYRGTRNTGELF